The T cell receptor (beta chain) described here comes from a study of blood T cell repertoires in COVID-19. Study-level information: Samples came from the United States, Italy and Spain, spanning acute and convalescent COVID-19. PBMCs, B-cell-depleted T cells, or T cells provided the cDNA or gDNA that made up the material.

In the original workflow: It was from reference gene primer amplification that nucleated cell counts were estimated. TCRdb's table, derived via immunoSEQ multiplex PCR, lists solely in-frame clones and lacks some. That table furnishes V, J and clone size, whereas the DNA furnished D and trimming. The sample has roughly 120,000 clones; about 80% are singletons. CDR1 SGDLS and CDR2 YYNGEE come from the germline V gene. V lost 3 bases, J lost 0 bases, and 1 base stayed unmatched. This CDR3 region has 14 residues. Input material: peripheral blood. The receptor was isolated from a man between 70 and 80 years old with acute or convalescent COVID-19. The chain uses TRBV9 and TRBJ2-3; 7 positions agree with TRBD2. The CDR3 protein is CASSAGLSTDTQYF. CDR3 nucleotide sequence: TGTGCCAGCAGCGCGGGACTAAGCACAGATACGCAGTATTTT.